Given below is one TCR beta chain in context. The protocol was immunoSEQ multiplex PCR, while the TCRdb copy is restricted to in-frame clones and leaves out a portion. Among about 300,000 clones, around 90% were seen once, and the ten largest hold roughly 6.7%. This sample was taken from a study of blood T cell repertoires in COVID-19. For the study at large: There were acute and convalescent COVID-19 samples, and they came from the United States, Italy and Spain.

The clonotype was recovered from a man younger than 30 who had recovered from COVID-19. The material sequenced was peripheral blood.

CDR3 nucleotide sequence: TGTGCCAGCAGCTTAGAGGGGGCCCTCACAGATACGCAGTATTTT. Translated: CASSLEGALTDTQYF. V and J are TRBV7-8 and TRBJ2-3, with 7 bases that match TRBD1. V dropped 1 base and J dropped 2; count of bases not matched to a gene: 3. Germline assignment: CDR1 SGHVS and CDR2 FQNEAQ. CDR3 length: 15 amino acids.